These 18 T cell receptor beta chains were sequenced from one sample in a study of a mutant IDH1 vaccine in newly diagnosed glioma. The method was immunoSEQ multiplex PCR; TCRdb's version includes in-frame clones alone and lacks a portion of them. The sample lists roughly 34,000 clones, approximately 90% occurring once. No antigens are known for them. Time point meaning: week 47, end of study. Alongside topical imiquimod, each dose of vaccine comprised 300 ug of mutant IDH1 20-mer peptide. The specimen comprised PBMCs, sampled from a glioma patient whose treatment included an IDH1 peptide vaccine. These receptors were taken from a woman between 40 and 50 years old with glioma.

V and J are TRBV19 and TRBJ2-3; tentative D call: TRBD2 (5 bases). Germline lookup yields CDR1 LNHDA and CDR2 SQIVND (reference sequence). The CDR3 spans 15 residues. Trimming removed 6 bases from V and 6 bases from J, with 19 bases in between. The CDR3 region is CASSPNEGWHDTQYF. The CDR3 nucleotides are TGTGCCAGTAGCCCCAATGAGGGCTGGCACGATACGCAGTATTTT.

A single count supports this clone. J is TRBJ1-4 and V is TRBV7-2; D unresolved. Between the trimmed V and J ends, which lost 1 base and 1 base, there was a span of 10 bases. The CDR3 length is 16 residues. Germline lookup yields CDR1 SGHTA and CDR2 FQGNSA. The CDR3 region has the DNA TGTGCCAGCAGCTTAGGCGTTGCGGGAACTAATGAAAAACTGTTTTTT. Its protein product is CASSLGVAGTNEKLFF. Using reference TRBV7-2 and TRBJ1-4 for the parts outside the CDR3, the full variable domain is GAGVSQSPSNKVTEKGKDVELRCDPISGHTALYWYRQSLGQGLEFLIYFQGNSAPDKSGLPSDRFSAERTGGSVSTLTIQRTQQEDSAVYLCASSLGVAGTNEKLFFGSGTQLSVL.

The CDR3 bases are TGTGCCAGCAAAAACCGCCCGGGAGCTAATGAAAAACTGTTTTTT. Translation: CASKNRPGANEKLFF. The chain combines TRBV6-6 with TRBJ1-4; D ambiguous. Germline loops: CDR1 MNHNY, CDR2 SVGAGI (reference sequence). V was cut by 7 bases and J by 3 bases, with 15 bases left in between. CDR3 length: 15 amino acids.

The chain employs TRBV2 and TRBJ1-1, with D maybe TRBD1 (5 bases). Germline lookup yields CDR1 SNHLY and CDR2 FYNNEI. The CDR3 loop spans 16 amino acids. V gave up 7 bases and J gave up 0 bases, with 18 bases separating them. CDR3 nucleotide sequence: TGTGCCAGCACCCGAGGGGTCCTGTCCATGAACACTGAAGCTTTCTTT. It is translated as CASTRGVLSMNTEAFF.

The V gene is TRBV6-1, the J gene TRBJ1-1; unclear D gene. Germline CDR1 is MNHNS and CDR2 is SASEGT. Trimming took 4 bases from V and 4 from J, leaving 13 bases between them. This CDR3 has 14 amino acids. The CDR3 region has the DNA TGTGCCAGCAGTGGTGGCAGTGAAGCCACTGAAGCTTTCTTT. Its protein product is CASSGGSEATEAFF.

The count of this clone is one. The rearrangement uses TRBV15 and TRBJ2-2; 9 nucleotides match TRBD1. This CDR3 has 17 residues. From germline, CDR1 is LNHNV and CDR2 YYDKDF (reference sequence). The junction had 12 bases not matched to a gene; V was cut back by 5 bases and J by 5 bases. CDR3 sequence: CATSEDRGLGGTGELFF. DNA for the CDR3: TGTGCCACCAGCGAAGACAGGGGGTTAGGGGGGACCGGGGAGCTGTTTTTT.

This clone was counted once. The chain uses TRBV2 and TRBJ2-7, with unresolved D. The CDR3 has 11 amino acids. V lost 3 bases, J lost 6 bases, and 6 bases lay in between. CDR1 and CDR2 (germline): SNHLY, FYNNEI. DNA for the CDR3: TGTGCCAGCAGTGAGTTATCCGAGCAGTACTTC. Protein product: CASSELSEQYF.

The chain couples TRBV5-5 to TRBJ2-7, with 7 bases lining up with TRBD2. With V trimmed by 4 bases and J by 5 bases, 9 bases remained unmatched. From germline, CDR1 is SGHKS and CDR2 YYEKEE (reference sequence). The CDR3 is made up of 14 amino acids. DNA of the CDR3: TGTGCCAGCAGCAGCGGGACGGCTTATCACGAGCAGTACTTC. Translation: CASSSGTAYHEQYF.

This rearrangement joins TRBV5-6 to TRBJ2-6; D remains unclear. The germline V gene encodes CDR1 SGHDT and CDR2 YYEEEE. The CDR3 sequence is 17 residues long. Trimming cost V 6 bases and J 5 bases, with 21 bases left between them. The DNA of the CDR3 is TGTGCCAGCATCGGCGGCAAGTCACAAAGTCGGGCCAACGTCCTGACTTTC. It yields the protein CASIGGKSQSRANVLTF.

The V and J genes are TRBV4-2 and TRBJ2-4, with 8 bases fitting TRBD2. With V trimmed by 1 base and J by 8 bases, 13 bases remained unmatched. CDR1 and CDR2 (germline): LGHNA, YNFKEQ. The CDR3 runs 17 residues. CDR3 sequence reads: CASSQGVAGGSLDIQYF. CDR3 in DNA: TGTGCCAGCAGCCAAGGGGTGGCGGGGGGCTCGTTGGACATTCAGTACTTC.

This clone was seen a handful of times. The V gene is TRBV6-9, the J gene TRBJ1-5; D remains ambiguous. CDR3 length: 14 amino acids. The V end was cut by 4 bases, the J end by 4 bases, with 11 bases between. The germline V gene has CDR1 MNHGY and CDR2 SVAAGI. CDR3 residues: CASSSRKGNQPQHF. CDR3 DNA sequence: TGTGCCAGCAGTTCCCGAAAAGGGAATCAGCCCCAGCATTTT.

The rearrangement links TRBV29-1 to TRBJ1-6; 10 bases align to TRBD1. Germline V gene data show CDR1 as SQVTM and CDR2 as ANQGSEA. J lost 5 bases, V lost 2 bases, and 6 bases had no gene match. The CDR3 totals 16 residues. CDR3 nucleotides: TGCAGCGTTGAAACGGGGACAGGGGTCCATAATTCACCCCTCCACTTT. Amino acid sequence: CSVETGTGVHNSPLHF.

The chain is built from TRBV27 and TRBJ1-2; D not resolved. CDR1 is MNHEY and CDR2 is SMNVEV in the germline V gene (reference sequence). The CDR3 length is 12 residues. Trimming pared 0 bases from V and 5 bases from J, leaving 4 bases between. CDR3 DNA: TGTGCCAGCAGTTTATCAGGTTATGGCTACACCTTC. It yields the protein CASSLSGYGYTF.

The rearrangement joins TRBV7-9 to TRBJ2-5, with D perhaps given as TRBD1 or TRBD2 (5 bases each). V shed 0 bases and J shed 5 bases, with 10 bases lying between them. The CDR3 runs 14 residues. CDR1 SEHNR and CDR2 FQNEAQ come from the germline V gene (reference sequence). Here the CDR3 reads CASSLASGTETQYF. The DNA for the CDR3 is TGTGCCAGCAGCTTAGCCTCGGGGACCGAGACCCAGTACTTC.

V and J are TRBV25-1 and TRBJ2-5, with TRBD2 matching over 11 bases. Trimming took 6 bases from V and 5 from J; bases not matched to a gene: 8. This CDR3 is built from 15 residues. Looked up from germline, CDR1 is MGHDK and CDR2 is SYGVNS. DNA of the CDR3: TGTGCCAGCAGCCTAGGGACTAGCGGTAGGGAGACCCAGTACTTC. Translating gives CASSLGTSGRETQYF.

This sequence joins TRBV27 and TRBJ1-3; D is unresolved. CDR1 is MNHEY, CDR2 SMNVEV, per germline (reference sequence). The ends were cut back, 3 bases at V and 0 bases at J, with 9 bases in the middle. The CDR3 spans 15 residues. CDR3 region: CASSLGVGSGNTIYF. For the CDR3, the DNA is TGTGCCAGCAGTTTGGGTGTTGGCTCTGGAAACACCATATATTTT.

The V and J genes are TRBV10-3 and TRBJ2-7; 14 nucleotides match TRBD2. The CDR3 is 18 residues long. Looked up from germline, CDR1 is ENHRY and CDR2 is SYGVKD. V was pared by 4 bases and J by 0 bases, with 8 bases of the junction left unmatched. CDR3 loop: CAISALGLAGGSSYEQYF. CDR3 DNA: TGTGCCATCAGTGCCCTAGGACTAGCGGGAGGATCCTCCTACGAGCAGTACTTC.

The chain carries TRBV4-1 and TRBJ2-3, with D possibly called TRBD1 or TRBD2 (6 bases each). Trimming pared 0 bases from V and 1 base from J, leaving 8 bases between. CDR3 size: 15 residues. The germline CDR1 and CDR2 sequences are MGHRA and YSYEKL. DNA for the CDR3: TGCGCCAGCAGCCAAGAAGGGGGGCGCACAGATACGCAGTATTTT. It specifies CASSQEGGRTDTQYF.